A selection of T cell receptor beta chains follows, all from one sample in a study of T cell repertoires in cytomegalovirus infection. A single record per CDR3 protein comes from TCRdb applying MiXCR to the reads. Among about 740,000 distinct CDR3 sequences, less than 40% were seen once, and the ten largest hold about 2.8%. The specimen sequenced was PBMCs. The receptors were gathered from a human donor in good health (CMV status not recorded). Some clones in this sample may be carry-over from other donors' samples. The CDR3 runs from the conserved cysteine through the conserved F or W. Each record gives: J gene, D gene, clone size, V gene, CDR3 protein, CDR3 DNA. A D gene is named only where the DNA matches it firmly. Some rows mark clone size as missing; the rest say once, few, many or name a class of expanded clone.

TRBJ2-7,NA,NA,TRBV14,CASSPERLVAYEQYF,TGTGCCAGCAGCCCAGAGAGGTTAGTGGCCTACGAGCAGTACTTC
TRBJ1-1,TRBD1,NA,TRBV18,CASSPVEQGGTEAFF,TGTGCCAGCTCACCGGTAGAACAGGGGGGGACTGAAGCTTTCTTT
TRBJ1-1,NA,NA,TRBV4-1,CASRKTGTNTEAFF,TGCGCCAGCAGAAAGACGGGGACCAACACTGAAGCTTTCTTT
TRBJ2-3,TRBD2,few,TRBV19,CASSITLAGGGDTQYF,TGTGCCAGTAGTATCACCCTAGCGGGGGGAGGGGATACGCAGTATTTT
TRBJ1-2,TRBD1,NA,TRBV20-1,CSASRDRTSYGYTF,TGCAGTGCTTCCCGGGACAGGACAAGCTATGGCTACACCTTC
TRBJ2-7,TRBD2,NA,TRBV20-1,CSVKLGTSGIGEQYF,TGCAGTGTCAAGTTAGGGACTAGCGGGATAGGCGAGCAGTACTTC
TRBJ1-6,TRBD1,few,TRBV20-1,CSASRDRENSPLHF,TGCAGTGCTAGCCGGGACAGGGAAAATTCACCCCTCCACTTT
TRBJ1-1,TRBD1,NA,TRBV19,CASSVTGGADTEAFF,TGTGCCAGTAGCGTTACAGGGGGCGCGGACACTGAAGCTTTCTTT
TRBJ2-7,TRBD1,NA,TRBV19,CASSPWGRGLGEQYF,TGTGCCAGTAGTCCATGGGGCAGGGGGCTCGGCGAGCAGTACTTC
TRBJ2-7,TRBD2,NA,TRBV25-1,CASSGTSGRLGEQYF,TGTGCCAGCAGTGGAACTAGCGGGAGGTTAGGGGAGCAGTACTTC
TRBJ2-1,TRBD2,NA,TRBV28,CASSGTSTSYNEQFF,TGTGCCAGCAGTGGGACTAGCACTTCCTACAATGAGCAGTTCTTC
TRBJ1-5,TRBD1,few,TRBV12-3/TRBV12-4,CASIRGDRVNQPQHF,TGTGCCAGCATTAGAGGGGACAGGGTTAATCAGCCCCAGCATTTT
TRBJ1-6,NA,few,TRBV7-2,CASSSEGSVIGSPLHF,TGTGCCAGCAGCTCAGAAGGGAGCGTCATAGGGTCACCCCTCCACTTT
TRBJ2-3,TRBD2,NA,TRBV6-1,CASTSGRTSTDTQYF,TGTGCCAGCACCAGCGGGAGGACAAGCACAGATACGCAGTATTTT
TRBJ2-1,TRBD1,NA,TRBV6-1,CASSKTGSNNEQFF,TGTGCCAGCAGTAAGACAGGGTCTAACAATGAGCAGTTCTTC
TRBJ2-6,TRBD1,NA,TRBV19,CASSGTGGLSSGANVLTF,TGTGCCAGTAGTGGGACAGGGGGATTATCCTCTGGGGCCAACGTCCTGACTTTC
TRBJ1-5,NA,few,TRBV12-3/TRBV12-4,CASSLLGGRDSNQPQHF,TGTGCCAGCAGTTTATTGGGGGGGCGGGATAGCAATCAGCCCCAGCATTTT
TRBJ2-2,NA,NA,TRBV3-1,CASSQEYNALFF,TGTGCCAGCAGCCAAGAATATAACGCGCTGTTTTTT
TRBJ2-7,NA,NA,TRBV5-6,CASSLVAHEQYF,TGTGCCAGCAGCTTAGTAGCACACGAGCAGTACTTC
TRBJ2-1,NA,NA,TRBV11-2,CASSLAGAFSYNEQFF,TGTGCCAGCAGCTTAGCGGGGGCCTTCTCCTACAATGAGCAGTTCTTC
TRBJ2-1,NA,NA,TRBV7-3,CASSLSPFSSYNEQFF,TGTGCCAGCAGCTTATCGCCGTTCAGCTCCTACAATGAGCAGTTCTTC
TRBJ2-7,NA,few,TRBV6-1,CASSDSQQYF,TGTGCCAGCAGTGATTCCCAGCAGTACTTC
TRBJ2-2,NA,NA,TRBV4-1,CASSQAANTGELFF,TGCGCCAGCAGCCAGGCTGCGAACACCGGGGAGCTGTTTTTT
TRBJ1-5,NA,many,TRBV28,CASTTSGVNQPQHF,TGTGCCAGCACCACGAGTGGGGTAAATCAGCCCCAGCATTTT
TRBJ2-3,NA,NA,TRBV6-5,CASRGTPSSTDTHSF,TGTGCCAGCAGGGGCACCCCATCGAGCACAGATACGCATTCGTTT
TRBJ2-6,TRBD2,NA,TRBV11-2,CASSAGLACSGANVLTF,TGTGCCAGCAGCGCGGGACTAGCGTGTTCTGGGGCCAACGTCCTGACTTTC
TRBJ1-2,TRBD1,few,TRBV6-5,CASSYSGGWGYTF,TGTGCCAGCAGTTACTCAGGGGGCTGGGGCTACACCTTC
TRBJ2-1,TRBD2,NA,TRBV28,CASSFQSGRKAYNEQFF,TGTGCCAGCAGTTTCCAGAGCGGGAGGAAGGCCTACAATGAGCAGTTCTTC
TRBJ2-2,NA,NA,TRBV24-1,CATSDPQGGTGELFF,TGTGCCACCAGTGACCCACAGGGAGGGACCGGGGAGCTGTTTTTT
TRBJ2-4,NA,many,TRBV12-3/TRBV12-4,CASSGGPEGAKNIQYF,TGTGCCAGCAGTGGCGGACCCGAAGGAGCCAAAAACATTCAGTACTTC
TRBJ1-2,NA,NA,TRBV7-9,CASSRSTEDAYYGYTF,TGTGCCAGCAGCCGCTCGACGGAGGATGCCTACTATGGCTACACCTTC
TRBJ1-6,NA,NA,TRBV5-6,CASSLTGGHGPSPLHF,TGTGCCAGCAGCCTAACCGGGGGCCACGGGCCCTCACCCCTCCACTTT
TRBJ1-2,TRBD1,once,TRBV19,CASSILDRASGYTF,TGTGCCAGTAGTATACTGGACAGGGCATCTGGCTACACCTTC
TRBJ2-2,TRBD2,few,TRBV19,CASSRGQAGASGELFF,TGTGCCAGTAGTAGGGGGCAAGCGGGGGCCTCCGGGGAGCTGTTTTTT
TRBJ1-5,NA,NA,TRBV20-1,CSSRRAYRDNQPQHF,TGCAGTTCTAGACGTGCGTATAGGGATAATCAGCCCCAGCATTTT
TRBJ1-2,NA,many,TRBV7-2,CASSLDRRGKNYGYTF,TGTGCCAGCAGCTTAGATCGCAGGGGTAAAAACTATGGCTACACCTTC
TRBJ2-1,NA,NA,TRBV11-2,CASIIAERAGNNEQFF,TGTGCCAGCATTATTGCCGAGAGGGCCGGGAACAATGAGCAGTTCTTC
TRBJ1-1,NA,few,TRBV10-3,CAISTFGGREVNTEAFF,TGTGCCATCAGTACCTTCGGAGGGCGCGAAGTGAACACTGAAGCTTTCTTT
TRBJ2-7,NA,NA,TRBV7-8,CASSWRGQIYEQYF,TGTGCCAGCAGCTGGAGGGGACAGATCTACGAGCAGTACTTC
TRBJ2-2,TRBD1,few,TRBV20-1,CSARNFRDRGATGELFF,TGCAGTGCTAGAAATTTCCGGGACAGGGGCGCCACCGGGGAGCTGTTTTTT
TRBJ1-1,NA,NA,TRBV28,CASREGTPEAFF,TGTGCCAGCAGGGAGGGGACCCCCGAAGCTTTCTTT
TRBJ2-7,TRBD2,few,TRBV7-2,CASSLAAGREYEQYF,TGTGCCAGCAGCTTAGCAGCGGGGAGGGAATACGAGCAGTACTTC
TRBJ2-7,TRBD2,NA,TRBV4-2,CASRVGLADSYEQYF,TGTGCCAGCAGAGTAGGACTAGCGGACTCCTACGAGCAGTACTTC
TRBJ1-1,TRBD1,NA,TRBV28,CASGSGGMNTEAFF,TGTGCCAGCGGATCAGGGGGGATGAACACTGAAGCTTTCTTT